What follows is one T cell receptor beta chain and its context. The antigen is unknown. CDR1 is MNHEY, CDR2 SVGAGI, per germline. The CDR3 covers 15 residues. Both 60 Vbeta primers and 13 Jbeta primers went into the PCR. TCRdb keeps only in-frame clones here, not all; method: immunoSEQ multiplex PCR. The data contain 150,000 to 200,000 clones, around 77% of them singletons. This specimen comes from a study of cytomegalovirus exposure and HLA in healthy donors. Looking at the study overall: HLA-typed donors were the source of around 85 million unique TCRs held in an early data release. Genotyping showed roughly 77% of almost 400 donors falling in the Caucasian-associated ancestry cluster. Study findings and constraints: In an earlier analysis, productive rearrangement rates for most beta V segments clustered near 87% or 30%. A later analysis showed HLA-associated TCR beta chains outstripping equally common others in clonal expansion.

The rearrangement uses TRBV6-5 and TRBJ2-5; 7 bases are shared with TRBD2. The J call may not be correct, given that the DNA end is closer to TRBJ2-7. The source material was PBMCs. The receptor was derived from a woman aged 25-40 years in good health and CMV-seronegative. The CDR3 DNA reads TGTGCCAGCACCGAGATCCGGGACTACCCCTACGAGCAGTACTTC. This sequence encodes CASTEIRDYPYEQYF.